This T cell receptor beta chain was documented in a study of shared clonotypes between healthy human individuals. General study points: Blood was the only sampled material, and tissue repertoires likely differ.

The assay was immunoSEQ multiplex PCR, and TCRdb's table has in-frame clones only and misses some. This sample carries approximately 2.5 million clones, over 85% of them seen once, and the ten largest clones take 0.36%. There are 18 residues in the CDR3. Unmatched junction bases numbered 17, after V lost 4 bases and J lost 6 bases. Looked up from germline, CDR1 is SGHRS and CDR2 is YFSETQ. This clone showed up just a few times. The antigen is unknown. Sequencing used naive CD4+ T cells from PBMCs. Regarding subset: CD45RA+ positively selected. The chain is built from TRBV5-1 and TRBJ2-1; the match to TRBD2 covers 9 bases. The sequence was obtained from a man between 18 and 35 years old in good health. Some clones in this sample may be carry-over from other donors' samples. In nucleotides, the CDR3 is TGCGCCAGCAGCCACCTAGGCAGCCGGCGGGAGGGCGGCAATGAGCAGTTCTTC. As protein: CASSHLGSRREGGNEQFF.